These T cell receptor beta chains were read from a single sample in a study of PD-L1 blockade in urothelial cancer. Some clones are missing from TCRdb's copy, which holds only in-frame ones; the method was immunoSEQ multiplex PCR. This table has around 50,000 clones, roughly 88% appearing once. The specimen comprised PBMCs, sampled around atezolizumab (anti-PD-L1) treatment. The receptors here all came from a man aged 50-60 years with urothelial cancer. Both conserved end residues are part of each CDR3. D genes are given only for firm matches. Size tells how often a clone was seen (once, few, many) or the class of an expanded clone, and some rows leave it out.

>NA|TRBV10-1|TRBD2|TRBJ2-3
CASSESRTSGRTDTQYF
TGCGCCAGCAGTGAGTCGAGAACTAGCGGGAGGACAGATACGCAGTATTTT
>once|TRBV6-5|TRBD1|TRBJ1-1
CASGNRGSNTEAFF
TGTGCCAGCGGCAACAGGGGGTCTAACACTGAAGCTTTCTTT
>NA|TRBV7-9|NA|TRBJ1-1
CASSLTRAEAFF
TGTGCCAGCAGCTTAACCAGGGCTGAAGCTTTCTTT
>NA|TRBV5-6|NA|TRBJ2-5
CASSLGVSGETQYF
TGTGCCAGCAGCTTGGGGGTCTCGGGGGAGACCCAGTACTTC
>NA|TRBV5-1|NA|TRBJ2-7
CASSLAGTYEQYF
TGCGCCAGCAGCTTGGCAGGAACCTACGAGCAGTACTTC
>NA|TRBV29-1|NA|TRBJ1-5
CSVESASGQPQHF
TGCAGCGTTGAATCGGCTTCGGGGCAGCCCCAGCATTTT
>NA|TRBV9|TRBD2|TRBJ2-1
CASSGLPGLAGNEQFF
TGTGCCAGCAGCGGCCTGCCGGGACTAGCGGGGAATGAGCAGTTCTTC
>NA|TRBV19|NA|TRBJ1-5
CASSISGMGQPQHF
TGTGCCAGTAGTATTAGCGGGATGGGTCAGCCCCAGCATTTT
>medium-sized|TRBV5-1|NA|TRBJ1-1
CASSQQLNTEAFF
TGCGCCAGCAGCCAACAGCTGAACACTGAAGCTTTCTTT
>NA|TRBV11-3|NA|TRBJ2-3
CASSSYLGASQYF
TGTGCCAGCAGCTCTTATCTAGGGGCATCGCAGTATTTT
>once|TRBV5-1|TRBD1|TRBJ2-1
CASSRDGTGVIHNEQFF
TGCGCCAGCAGCCGAGACGGGACAGGGGTGATACACAATGAGCAGTTCTTC
>NA|TRBV9|NA|TRBJ2-5
CASSVDRVDETQYF
TGTGCCAGCAGCGTAGACAGGGTGGATGAGACCCAGTACTTC
>NA|TRBV30|NA|TRBJ1-4
CASTGRREEKLFF
TGTGCCTCCACGGGGAGACGAGAAGAAAAACTGTTTTTT
>NA|TRBV7-2|TRBD2|TRBJ2-1
CASSLRLAGGYNEQFF
TGTGCCAGCAGCTTAAGGCTAGCGGGGGGTTACAATGAGCAGTTCTTC
>NA|TRBV5-6|TRBD1|TRBJ1-2
CASSQITGQVDGYTF
TGTGCCAGCAGCCAGATAACCGGACAGGTTGATGGCTACACCTTC
>NA|TRBV25-1|NA|TRBJ1-6
CASSADTFNSPLHF
TGTGCCAGCAGTGCGGACACATTCAATTCACCCCTCCACTTT
>NA|TRBV14|NA|TRBJ1-4
CASSHRDSNEKLFF
TGTGCCAGCAGCCACCGAGACAGTAATGAAAAACTGTTTTTT
>NA|TRBV29-1|TRBD1|TRBJ1-2
CSVEDRSNYGYTF
TGCAGCGTTGAGGACAGGAGTAACTATGGCTACACCTTC
>NA|TRBV29-1|TRBD1|TRBJ2-7
CSAGTGWSYEQYF
TGCAGCGCAGGGACAGGGTGGAGTTACGAGCAGTACTTC
>NA|TRBV29-1|TRBD1|TRBJ1-2
CSARTGGNYGYTF
TGCAGCGCCAGGACAGGGGGCAACTATGGCTACACCTTC
>NA|TRBV27|TRBD1|TRBJ2-7
CASSRQGYYEQYF
TGTGCCAGCAGCCGACAGGGGTATTACGAGCAGTACTTC
>NA|TRBV29-1|NA|TRBJ2-1
CSVGSGSTYNEQFF
TGCAGCGTTGGGAGCGGGTCGACCTACAATGAGCAGTTCTTC
>NA|TRBV4-2|TRBD1|TRBJ2-7
CASSQVDRGPSYEQYF
TGTGCCAGCAGCCAAGTGGACAGGGGGCCTTCCTACGAGCAGTACTTC
>NA|TRBV6-5|TRBD1|TRBJ1-2
CAVQGNYGYTF
TGTGCCGTACAGGGGAACTATGGCTACACCTTC
>NA|TRBV30|NA|TRBJ1-1
CACPGQLNTEAFF
TGTGCCTGCCCGGGACAACTGAACACTGAAGCTTTCTTT
>NA|TRBV11-2|NA|TRBJ1-5
CASSRSGHLIGQPQHF
TGTGCCAGCAGCCGGTCGGGACACTTAATCGGGCAGCCCCAGCATTTT
>NA|TRBV6-1|TRBD1|TRBJ2-3
CASSEGETGITDTQYF
TGTGCCAGCAGTGAAGGGGAGACAGGGATCACAGATACGCAGTATTTT
>NA|TRBV6-1|TRBD1|TRBJ1-4
CASSEAPSDRGRIEKLFF
TGTGCCAGCAGTGAAGCCCCCTCTGACAGGGGGAGGATTGAAAAACTGTTTTTT
>once|TRBV19|TRBD2|TRBJ2-7
CASSRRGAYEQYF
TGTGCCAGTAGTCGGCGGGGGGCCTACGAGCAGTACTTC
>NA|TRBV28|TRBD2|TRBJ2-2
CASGAGTTPNTGELFF
TGTGCCAGCGGGGCAGGGACTACGCCGAACACCGGGGAGCTGTTTTTT
>NA|TRBV11-3|TRBD1|TRBJ2-7
CASRDRTGRTYEQYF
TGTGCCAGCAGGGATAGGACAGGGAGAACCTACGAGCAGTACTTC
>NA|TRBV10-3|NA|TRBJ2-7
CATNLIPGGHEQYF
TGTGCCACCAACTTAATCCCCGGCGGTCACGAGCAGTACTTC
>NA|TRBV13|NA|TRBJ1-1
CASSLVGGRWNTEAFF
TGTGCCAGCAGCTTAGTGGGGGGTAGGTGGAACACTGAAGCTTTCTTT